Sequencing of this TCR beta chain was carried out in a study of cytomegalovirus exposure and HLA in healthy donors. The donors belonged to the approximately 120-subject validation cohort, separate from the roughly 720-subject first cohort. The protocol was immunoSEQ multiplex PCR, while the TCRdb copy is restricted to in-frame clones and leaves out a portion. The sample lists some 170,000 clones; about 89% were seen once. From germline, CDR1 is SGDLS and CDR2 YYNGEE. The CDR3 is 14 residues long. Trimming cost V 3 bases and J 0 bases, with 10 bases left between them. This clone was observed a few times. Its cognate antigen is unknown. Study-wide points: Associated with cytomegalovirus, according to the listing, were approximately 160 TCR beta chains. Accounts indicate the classifier identified cytomegalovirus status with strong specificity and sensitivity.

This receptor was taken from a man between 18 and 29 years old in good health and CMV-seropositive. The chain has TRBV9 and TRBJ2-7, with unresolved D. The source material was PBMCs. CDR3 loop: CASSAHTSSYEQYF. In DNA, the CDR3 is TGTGCCAGCAGCGCTCATACGAGCTCCTACGAGCAGTACTTC.